The 3 T cell receptor beta chains listed next were all sequenced from one sample in a study of cytomegalovirus exposure and HLA in healthy donors. The PCR used 60 Vbeta and 13 Jbeta primers. The repertoire was sequenced with immunoSEQ multiplex PCR; TCRdb's copy has only in-frame clones and lacks some. Of 150,000 to 200,000 clones in the sample, approximately 80% were seen once. What was sequenced was PBMCs. Receptors originate from a woman aged 40 to 50 in good health and CMV-seronegative.

The chain employs TRBV7-8 and TRBJ1-2; 8 nucleotides align to TRBD1. The ends lost 0 bases at V and 5 bases at J; junction bases unmatched: 11. CDR3 length: 17 amino acids. Germline CDR1 is SGHVS and CDR2 is FQNEAQ. The CDR3 DNA is TGTGCCAGCAGCTTAGCGCACTCGACAGGGGAAGGGTATGGCTACACCTTC. It specifies CASSLAHSTGEGYGYTF.

Regarding this clone: Mismatch with germline at one junction end may stem from a read error. The chain combines TRBV2 with TRBJ2-6; TRBD1 is a possible D gene (5 bases). Germline assignment: CDR1 SNHLY and CDR2 FYNNEI. The CDR3 is 17 amino acids. CDR3 protein: CASSVSASSSGANGLTF. CDR3 bases: TGTGCCAGCAGTGTATCGGCCAGTAGCTCTGGGGCCAACGGCCTGACTTTC. The full variable domain, with the rest looked up from reference TRBV2 and TRBJ2-6, is EPEVTQTPSHQVTQMGQEVILRCVPISNHLYFYWYRQILGQKVEFLVSFYNNEISEKSEIFDDQFSVERPDGSNFTLKIRSTKLEDSAMYFCASSVSASSSGANGLTFGAGSRLTVL.

V gene TRBV5-1 combines with J gene TRBJ2-2, with D perhaps matching TRBD1 (6 bases). The germline gives CDR1 SGHRS, CDR2 YFSETQ. V was pared by 1 base and J by 4 bases, with 11 bases between. The CDR3 totals 15 residues. The CDR3 DNA reads TGCGCCAGCAGCTTGACAGGGTCGCGCACCGGGGAGCTGTTTTTT. Protein: CASSLTGSRTGELFF.